The 20 T cell receptor beta chains listed next were all sequenced from one sample in a study of T-cell memory formation after mild COVID-19. TCRdb ran MiXCR on the 5' RACE reads and lists one entry per CDR3 protein. The profile shows a few hundred thousand distinct CDR3 sequences, approximately 27% of them singletons. The sequenced sample was PBMCs or a T cell subset sorted from them (not recorded which). The receptor set was obtained from an adult woman who had mild COVID-19 (a few samples of this study predate the infection). Cell type and time point are not known.

This rearrangement joins TRBV11-3 to TRBJ2-5; D is ambiguous. CDR3 length equals 13 residues. V was cut by 0 bases and J by 5 bases, with 7 bases left in between. Germline CDR1 reads SGHNT; CDR2 reads YENEEA. CDR3 in amino acids: CASSLDFRETQYF. CDR3 bases: TGTGCCAGCAGCTTAGATTTTCGGGAGACCCAGTACTTC.

About this clonotype itself: One end of the junction does not line up with germline, which may come from a read error. The chain has TRBV6-5 and TRBJ2-1; no clear D. The CDR3 spans 13 residues. Germline-derived CDR1 and CDR2 are MNHEY and SVGAGI. DNA of the CDR3: TGTGCCAGCAGGGAGCGTTCCGTCAATGAGCAGTTATTC. Protein: CASRERSVNEQLF.

The genes are TRBV7-9 and TRBJ2-2; 13 bases agree with TRBD2. Germline lookup yields CDR1 SEHNR and CDR2 FQNEAQ (reference sequence). The CDR3 has 19 residues. After removal of 2 bases from V and 4 bases from J, the junction contained 10 bases not matched to a gene. CDR3: CASSLWDRGLAGFTGELFF. The CDR3 DNA sequence: TGTGCCAGCAGCTTATGGGACAGGGGACTAGCGGGATTCACCGGGGAGCTGTTTTTT.

This rearrangement joins TRBV6-6 to TRBJ1-5; 7 bases line up with TRBD1. The CDR3 runs 14 residues. The trim removed 5 bases at V and 1 base at J, leaving 2 bases unmatched. Germline V gene lookup returns CDR1 MNHNY and CDR2 SVGAGI (reference sequence). DNA of the CDR3: TGTGCCAGCAGTCAACAGGGGAGCAATCAGCCCCAGCATTTT. It translates to CASSQQGSNQPQHF.

This clonotype was seen a few times. This rearrangement joins TRBV6-5 to TRBJ2-2, with TRBD2 identical over 16 bases. The CDR3 spans 23 residues. V lost 2 bases to trimming and J lost 2 bases; unmatched junction nucleotides: 17. From germline, CDR1 is MNHEY and CDR2 SVGAGI. Here the CDR3 reads CASSYPGTSGRAAGKINTGELFF. DNA for the CDR3: TGTGCCAGCAGTTACCCCGGGACTAGCGGGAGGGCCGCCGGGAAAATCAACACCGGGGAGCTGTTTTTT.

This clonotype was seen only a few times. The chain employs TRBV7-3 and TRBJ2-2; D may be TRBD1 or TRBD2 (6 bases each). Germline-derived CDR1 and CDR2 are SGHTA and FQGTGA. This CDR3 comprises 15 residues. V gave up 1 base and J gave up 6 bases, with 12 bases separating them. The CDR3 bases are TGTGCCAGCAGCTTAAATGGGGGGCAAGCCGGGGAGCTGTTTTTT. It yields the protein CASSLNGGQAGELFF.

This clonotype was seen a few times. This sequence joins TRBV5-1 and TRBJ1-1; weak D call: TRBD1 (6 bases). Germline CDR1 reads SGHRS; CDR2 reads YFSETQ. V was cut by 4 bases and J by 0 bases, with 16 bases left in between. The CDR3 is 16 residues long. The CDR3 sequence: CASSQDRHSMNTEAFF. DNA of the CDR3: TGCGCCAGCAGCCAGGACAGACACAGCATGAACACTGAAGCTTTCTTT.

This clonotype came up a few times. V and J are TRBV12-3 or TRBV12-4 and TRBJ2-3; D unresolved. Trimming removed 3 bases from V and 2 bases from J, with 12 bases in between. The CDR3 loop spans 15 amino acids. CDR3 DNA: TGTGCCAGCAGTTTGGGTGGTCCAAACACAGATACGCAGTATTTT. This encodes CASSLGGPNTDTQYF.

This chain connects TRBV24-1 to TRBJ1-2; 8 nucleotides line up with TRBD1. Per germline, CDR1 KGHDR and CDR2 SFDVKD. With V trimmed by 4 bases and J by 9 bases, 9 bases remained unmatched. The CDR3 loop spans 14 amino acids. CDR3 region: CATSDPDRGERYTF. CDR3 sequence (DNA): TGTGCCACCAGTGACCCCGACAGGGGCGAGCGCTACACCTTC.

The chain employs TRBV19 and TRBJ1-1; no clear D gene. Germline values: CDR1 LNHDA, CDR2 SQIVND (reference sequence). The CDR3 sequence is 14 residues long. V lost 2 bases to trimming and J lost 1 base, with 8 bases between them. The CDR3 spells CASSIQNRNTEAFF. In nucleotides, the CDR3 is TGTGCCAGTAGTATACAGAACCGGAACACTGAAGCTTTCTTT.

This clonotype was counted only a few times. The V and J genes are TRBV7-3 and TRBJ1-1; the match to TRBD1 covers 7 bases. The CDR3 sequence is 13 residues long. Germline V gene data show CDR1 as SGHTA and CDR2 as FQGTGA. V lost 6 bases, J lost 1 base, and 2 bases stayed unmatched. CDR3 DNA: TGTGCCAGCAGAGACAGGGAGAACACTGAAGCTTTCTTT. Translation: CASRDRENTEAFF.

This clonotype occurred a few times. V gene TRBV9 combines with J gene TRBJ2-1; no definite D call. The length of the CDR3 is 15 residues. Germline V lookup: CDR1 SGDLS, CDR2 YYNGEE. Trimming took off 0 bases at V and 0 bases at J, with 7 bases between the two ends. DNA of the CDR3: TGTGCCAGCAGCGTAGCCCGGAGCTCCTACAATGAGCAGTTCTTC. It yields the protein CASSVARSSYNEQFF.

Only a few counts were recorded for this clonotype. The chain is built from TRBV9 and TRBJ2-7; D call uncertain. CDR1 and CDR2 (germline): SGDLS, YYNGEE. The CDR3 loop spans 14 amino acids. V dropped 0 bases and J dropped 5 bases, with 12 bases sitting between them. This chain's CDR3 is CASSVGNSQHEQYF. Here the CDR3 DNA reads TGTGCCAGCAGCGTAGGTAACAGCCAGCACGAGCAGTACTTC.

This chain connects TRBV29-1 to TRBJ1-1; 9 nucleotides align to TRBD1. The V segment lost 1 base and the J segment 3 bases; nucleotides outside the gene matches: 3. Germline values: CDR1 SQVTM, CDR2 ANQGSEA. This CDR3 has 14 residues. The CDR3 region is CSVEGTGDDTEAFF. The CDR3 DNA is TGCAGCGTTGAAGGGACAGGGGACGACACTGAAGCTTTCTTT.

This clonotype was seen only a few times. This rearrangement joins TRBV5-5 to TRBJ2-5, with D perhaps matching TRBD1 (6 bases). With 1 base removed from V and 5 bases from J, the gap between germline ends came to 12 bases. This CDR3 has 14 residues. In germline, CDR1 is SGHKS, CDR2 YYEKEE (reference sequence). CDR3: CASSLSQGSETQYF. CDR3 DNA sequence: TGTGCCAGCAGCTTGTCTCAGGGGTCCGAGACCCAGTACTTC. Based on the CDR3 plus reference TRBV5-5 and TRBJ2-5, the full variable domain is DAGVTQSPTHLIKTRGQQVTLRCSPISGHKSVSWYQQVLGQGPQFIFQYYEKEERGRGNFPDRFSARQFPNYSSELNVNALLLGDSALYLCASSLSQGSETQYFGPGTRLLVL.

The table lists this clonotype with a few counts. The chain employs TRBV9 and TRBJ1-5; D perhaps matches TRBD1 (5 bases). The V and J ends lost 1 base and 7 bases respectively, with 15 bases between them. Germline values: CDR1 SGDLS, CDR2 YYNGEE. CDR3 length: 15 residues. DNA of the CDR3: TGTGCCAGCAGCGTATCGGGGGAGATTTGGCAGCCCCAGCATTTT. Its translation is CASSVSGEIWQPQHF. The full variable domain, rest sourced from reference TRBV9 and TRBJ1-5, is DSGVTQTPKHLITATGQRVTLRCSPRSGDLSVYWYQQSLDQGLQFLIQYYNGEERAKGNILERFSAQQFPDLHSELNLSSLELGDSALYFCASSVSGEIWQPQHFGDGTRLSIL.

This chain joins TRBV5-1 and TRBJ2-3, with D perhaps matching TRBD1 (5 bases). The V gene lost 3 bases and the J gene lost 6 bases, with 17 bases spanning the gap. CDR1 is SGHRS, CDR2 YFSETQ, per germline. The CDR3 is made up of 15 amino acids. CDR3 protein: CASSSTGDPSDTQYF. In DNA, the CDR3 is TGCGCCAGCAGCTCTACAGGTGACCCTTCGGATACGCAGTATTTT.

This clonotype turned up a few times. This rearrangement joins TRBV5-6 to TRBJ2-3, with 14 bases identical to TRBD2. The CDR3 loop spans 17 amino acids. The ends lost 7 bases at V and 4 bases at J; junction bases unmatched: 11. CDR1 and CDR2 from the germline V gene are SGHDT and YYEEEE. The CDR3 protein is CASRRLAGGPRADTQYF. DNA of the CDR3: TGTGCCAGCCGCAGACTAGCGGGAGGGCCGAGGGCAGATACGCAGTATTTT.

The rearrangement uses TRBV3-1 and TRBJ2-1; D is ambiguous. V lost 0 bases to trimming and J lost 6 bases, with 9 bases between them. CDR3 length: 14 residues. The germline gives CDR1 LGHDT, CDR2 YNNKEL (reference sequence). The CDR3 loop reads CASSQDLEFNEQFF. The CDR3 nucleotides are TGTGCCAGCAGCCAAGATTTGGAATTCAATGAGCAGTTCTTC.

The rearrangement links TRBV7-9 to TRBJ2-1; D might be TRBD2 (5 bases). V lost 4 bases and J 6 bases, leaving 16 bases between the germline ends. CDR3 length: 15 amino acids. Germline-derived CDR1 and CDR2 are SEHNR and FQNEAQ (reference sequence). The CDR3 is CASSSRTAGVNEQFF. The CDR3 nucleotides read TGTGCCAGCAGCTCTAGGACTGCCGGGGTCAATGAGCAGTTCTTC.